This T cell receptor (beta chain) was identified in a study of human T cells and chemical hapten exposure. As for the study in general: Skin on the upper inner arm, around 2 cm by around 2 cm in size, was sensitized with 2% DPC. Small pooled library volume differences chiefly drove per-sample TCR yield variation. Study-level findings and limits: Expanded TCR counts at PT1 were positively correlated with the patch test score. Sensitization with DPC brought no change to TCRs above 1 in 1000 in frequency.

TCRdb processed the RACE reads anew with MiXCR; each CDR3 protein has one entry. The sample carries under 55,000 distinct CDR3 sequences, approximately 9.9% recorded once. Stated time point: patch test 3, about 24 weeks after DPC sensitization. Noted treatment: therapeutic diphenylcyclopropenone sensitization with weekly scalp DPC. Details on this clonotype: The target antigen is unknown.

The CDR3 consists of 16 residues. Germline V gene sequence: CDR1 SNHLY, CDR2 FYNNEI. Trimming cost V 0 bases and J 1 base, with 10 bases left between them. This TCR was sampled from a woman between 40 and 55 years old with alopecia areata. Some clones in this sample may be carry-over from other donors' samples. The rearrangement joins TRBV2 to TRBJ2-4, with D perhaps TRBD2 (6 bases). The material sequenced was whole blood, taken in connection with sensitization to the hapten diphenylcyclopropenone (DPC). The CDR3 region is CASSEAGRGAKNIQYF. The DNA for the CDR3 is TGTGCCAGCAGTGAAGCGGGCCGGGGGGCCAAAAACATTCAGTACTTC.